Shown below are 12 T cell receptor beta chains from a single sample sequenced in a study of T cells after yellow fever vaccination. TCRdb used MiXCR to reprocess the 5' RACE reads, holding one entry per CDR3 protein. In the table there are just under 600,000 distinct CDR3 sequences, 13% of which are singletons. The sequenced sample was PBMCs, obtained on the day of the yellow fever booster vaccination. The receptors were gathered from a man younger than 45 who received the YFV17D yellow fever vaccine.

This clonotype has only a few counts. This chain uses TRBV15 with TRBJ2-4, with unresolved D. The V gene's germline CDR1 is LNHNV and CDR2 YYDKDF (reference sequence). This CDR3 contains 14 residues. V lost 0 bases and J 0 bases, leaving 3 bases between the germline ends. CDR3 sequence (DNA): TGTGCCACCAGCAGAGAGGTAGCCAAAAACATTCAGTACTTC. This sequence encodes CATSREVAKNIQYF.

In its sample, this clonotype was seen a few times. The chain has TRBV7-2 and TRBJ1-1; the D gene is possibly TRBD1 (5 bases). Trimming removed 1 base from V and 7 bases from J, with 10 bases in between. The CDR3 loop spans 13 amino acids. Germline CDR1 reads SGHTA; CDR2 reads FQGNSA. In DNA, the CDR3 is TGTGCCAGCAGCTTAGTGAAGACAGTTGAAGCTTTCTTT. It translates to CASSLVKTVEAFF. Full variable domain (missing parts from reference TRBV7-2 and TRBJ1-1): GAGVSQSPSNKVTEKGKDVELRCDPISGHTALYWYRQSLGQGLEFLIYFQGNSAPDKSGLPSDRFSAERTGGSVSTLTIQRTQQEDSAVYLCASSLVKTVEAFFGQGTRLTVV.

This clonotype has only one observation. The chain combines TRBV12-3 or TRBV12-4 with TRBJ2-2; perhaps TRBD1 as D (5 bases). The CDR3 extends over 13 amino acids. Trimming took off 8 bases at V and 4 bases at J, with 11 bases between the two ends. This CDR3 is CASCTDSTGELFF. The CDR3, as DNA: TGTGCCAGCTGTACCGACAGCACCGGGGAGCTGTTTTTT.

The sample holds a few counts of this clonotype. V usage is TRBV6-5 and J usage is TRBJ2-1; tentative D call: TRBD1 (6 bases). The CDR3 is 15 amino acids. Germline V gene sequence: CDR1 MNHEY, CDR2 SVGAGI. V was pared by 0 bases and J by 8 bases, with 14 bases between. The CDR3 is CASSYSLGAGDEQFF. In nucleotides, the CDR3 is TGTGCCAGCAGTTACTCGCTGGGGGCTGGCGATGAGCAGTTCTTC.

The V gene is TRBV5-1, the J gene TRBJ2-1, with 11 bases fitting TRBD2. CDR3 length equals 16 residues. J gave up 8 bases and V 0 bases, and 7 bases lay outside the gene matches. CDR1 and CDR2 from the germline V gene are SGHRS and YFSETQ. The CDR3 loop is CASSLGRLAGGDEQFF. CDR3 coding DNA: TGCGCCAGCAGCTTGGGAAGGCTAGCGGGAGGAGATGAGCAGTTCTTC.

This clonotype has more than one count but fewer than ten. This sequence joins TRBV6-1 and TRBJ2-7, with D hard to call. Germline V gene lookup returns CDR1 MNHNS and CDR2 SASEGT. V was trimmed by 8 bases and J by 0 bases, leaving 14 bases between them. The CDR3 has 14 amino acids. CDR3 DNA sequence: TGTGCCAGCTCTCCCTCTAGGGACTCCTACGAGCAGTACTTC. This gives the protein CASSPSRDSYEQYF.

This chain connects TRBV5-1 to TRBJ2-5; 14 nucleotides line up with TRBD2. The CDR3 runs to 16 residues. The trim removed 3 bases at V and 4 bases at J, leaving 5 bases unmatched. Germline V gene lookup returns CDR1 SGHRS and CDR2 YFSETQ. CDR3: CASSSGTSGSRETQYF. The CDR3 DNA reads TGCGCCAGCAGCTCCGGGACTAGCGGGAGTAGAGAGACCCAGTACTTC.

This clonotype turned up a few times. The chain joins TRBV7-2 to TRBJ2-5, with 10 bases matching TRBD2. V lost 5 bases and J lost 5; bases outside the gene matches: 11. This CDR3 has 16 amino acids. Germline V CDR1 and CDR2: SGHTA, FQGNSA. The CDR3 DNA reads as TGTGCCAGCAGCCCCCTTTCCAGCGGGAGGGCGGAGACCCAGTACTTC. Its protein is CASSPLSSGRAETQYF.

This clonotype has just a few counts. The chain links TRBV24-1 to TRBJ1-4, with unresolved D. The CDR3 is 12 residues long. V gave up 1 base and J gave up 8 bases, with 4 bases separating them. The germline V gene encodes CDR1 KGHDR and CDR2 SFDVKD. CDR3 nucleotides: TGTGCCACCAGTGATTTAGCCGAAAAACTGTTTTTT. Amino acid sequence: CATSDLAEKLFF.

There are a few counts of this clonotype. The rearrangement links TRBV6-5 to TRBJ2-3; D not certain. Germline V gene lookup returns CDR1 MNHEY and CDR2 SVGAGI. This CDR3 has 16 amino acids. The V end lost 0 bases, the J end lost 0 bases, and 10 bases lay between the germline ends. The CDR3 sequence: CASSYSGATSTDTQYF. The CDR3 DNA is TGTGCCAGCAGTTACTCAGGTGCTACGAGCACAGATACGCAGTATTTT.

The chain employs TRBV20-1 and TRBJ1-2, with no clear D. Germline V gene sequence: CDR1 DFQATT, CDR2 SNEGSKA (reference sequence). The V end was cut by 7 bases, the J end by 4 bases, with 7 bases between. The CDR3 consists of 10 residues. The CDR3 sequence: CSGTVYGYTF. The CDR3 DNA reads TGCAGTGGAACAGTCTATGGCTACACCTTC.

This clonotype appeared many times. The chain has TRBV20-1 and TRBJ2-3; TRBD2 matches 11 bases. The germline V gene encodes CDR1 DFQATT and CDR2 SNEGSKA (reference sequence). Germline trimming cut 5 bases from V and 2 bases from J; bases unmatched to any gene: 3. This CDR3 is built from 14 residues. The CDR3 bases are TGCAGTGCTGGGGGACTAGCGGACACAGATACGCAGTATTTT. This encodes CSAGGLADTDTQYF.